This T cell receptor beta chain was captured in a study of T cells after yellow fever vaccination. TCRdb reprocessed the 5' RACE reads via MiXCR and lists one record per CDR3 protein. The sample lists about 360,000 distinct CDR3 sequences, roughly 6.1% occurring once. Study-level findings and limits: It was a small share of clonotypes that appeared in both CD4 and CD8 compartments.

J gave up 2 bases and V 3 bases, and 4 bases lay outside the gene matches. CDR3 size: 15 residues. Germline assignment: CDR1 SEHNR and CDR2 FQNEAQ (reference sequence). This clonotype was seen many times. What it recognizes is unknown. The sequences come from PBMCs, collected 5 days after the yellow fever booster vaccination. The sequence derives from a man aged 25 to 40 who received the YFV17D yellow fever vaccine. V is TRBV7-9 and J is TRBJ2-3; 8 bases fit TRBD2. The CDR3 spells CASSFVAGYTDTQYF. In DNA, the CDR3 is TGTGCCAGCAGCTTCGTAGCGGGATACACAGATACGCAGTATTTT.